This T cell receptor (beta chain) was sequenced during a study of tumor-infiltrating lymphocytes in primary liver carcinoma. Findings and limits, study-wide: The study found tumor-adjacent and tumor-blood pairs overlapped less than tumor region pairs. When set against blood, tumors had a significantly higher top-250-clone fraction (p = 0.039). Appearing in all five tumor regions was true of only about 8-25% of top clones.

Details on this clonotype: The target antigen is unknown. Germline is not matched at one junction end, which may reflect a read error.

Germline V gives CDR1 LGHNA, CDR2 YNFKEQ. CDR3 length: 19 amino acids. TCR beta cDNA was prepared out of around 460 ng total RNA by means of a constant-region primer. For TCR beta, libraries were produced by three nested multiplex PCR rounds using slightly modified ARM-PCR. TRBV1-TRBV30 forward primers paired with a C-beta reverse primer were used in the first two PCR rounds, which ran 9 to 10 cycles each. One entry per CDR3 protein, called by TCRdb with MiXCR from the multiplex PCR reads. The sample lists about 50,000 distinct CDR3 sequences, over 75% occurring once. Unsorted bulk tissue of about 20-31 mg yielded co-extracted RNA and DNA.

J is TRBJ2-3 and V is TRBV4-2; 9 nucleotides line up with TRBD2. This receptor was taken from a man in his forties or fifties with primary liver carcinoma and hepatitis B virus infection. Sequences were obtained from liver tumor tissue from sampling region 5. Subset: tumor region T5, tumor centre. The chain's CDR3 is CASSQGLRLAGVGTDTEYF. As DNA, the CDR3 is TGTGCCAGCAGCCAAGGATTGCGGTTAGCGGGAGTTGGGACAGATACGGAGTATTTT.